This entry lists 12 T cell receptor beta chains sequenced from one sample in a study of regulatory T cells in long-lasting Graves disease. Arm-PCR with iRepertoire HTBI primers amplified the CDR3 regions for these TCR beta libraries. Using its own MiXCR run on the multiplex PCR reads, TCRdb lists one record per CDR3 protein. The repertoire holds 250,000 to 400,000 distinct CDR3 sequences, 15% to 20% seen once, with approximately 35% in the top ten. Sample time point: newly diagnosed GD, antithyroid drugs for less than 3 months. PBMCs provided the RNA from which the TCR library was made. The sample here was peripheral blood mononuclear cells (PBMCs), taken at new diagnosis, from a patient treated with antithyroid drugs. The source is a female donor with Graves disease.

This clonotype was counted a single time. V is TRBV2 and J is TRBJ2-3, with 10 bases matching TRBD2. This CDR3 has 17 residues. CDR1 SNHLY and CDR2 FYNNEI come from the germline V gene. J was trimmed by 4 bases and V by 10 bases; bases with no gene match: 17. Here the CDR3 DNA reads TGTGCCACTTTCCCCCTGAACCTAGCGGGAGCCGCAGATACGCAGTATTTT. Its translation: CATFPLNLAGAADTQYF.

In its sample, this clonotype was seen many times. J is TRBJ1-1 and V is TRBV2; perhaps TRBD1 as D (5 bases). CDR1 SNHLY and CDR2 FYNNEI come from the germline V gene. Between the trimmed V and J ends, which lost 2 bases and 4 bases, there was a span of 14 bases. CDR3 length: 15 residues. CDR3 DNA sequence: TGTGCCAGCAGTGAACAAAGGGACCCAGGCACTGAAGCTTTCTTT. This encodes CASSEQRDPGTEAFF. The entire variable domain, with the rest obtained from reference TRBV2 and TRBJ1-1, is as follows: EPEVTQTPSHQVTQMGQEVILRCVPISNHLYFYWYRQILGQKVEFLVSFYNNEISEKSEIFDDQFSVERPDGSNFTLKIRSTKLEDSAMYFCASSEQRDPGTEAFFGQGTRLTVV.

Ten or more counts support this clonotype. The chain carries TRBV6-5 and TRBJ1-5; D gene unclear. Germline lookup yields CDR1 MNHEY and CDR2 SVGAGI. There are 11 residues in the CDR3. V was clipped by 2 bases and J by 10 bases, with 6 bases between them. CDR3 nucleotides: TGTGCCAGCAGTTACCCGACCCCCCAGCATTTT. It translates to CASSYPTPQHF.

This clonotype has ten or more counts. CDR3 protein: CASTKGLAGTGELFF. The CDR3, as DNA: TGCGCCAGCACAAAAGGACTAGCGGGCACCGGGGAGCTGTTTTTT. The chain is built from TRBV5-1 and TRBJ2-2; TRBD2 matches 11 bases. The germline V gene encodes CDR1 SGHRS and CDR2 YFSETQ. The CDR3 covers 15 residues. J lost 4 bases, V lost 6 bases, and 5 bases had no gene match.

Comments on this clonotype: This may arise from a read error, as a much more abundant clone is one base away. This chain joins TRBV18 and TRBJ1-6; TRBD1 aligns across 7 bases. The CDR3 extends over 16 amino acids. The germline V gene encodes CDR1 KGHSH and CDR2 LQKENI. This CDR3 is CASSPNPTGRSSPLQF. The DNA of the CDR3 is TGTGCCAGCTCACCGAACCCGACAGGGAGGAGTTCACCCCTCCAGTTT.

Comments on this clonotype: A single base separates this from a much larger clone, so it may be a read error. The chain is built from TRBV3-1 and TRBJ1-4, with D perhaps TRBD1 (5 bases). This CDR3 comprises 14 residues. Germline values: CDR1 LGHDT, CDR2 YNNKEL (reference sequence). CDR3 loop: CANSQVGGREKLFF. In DNA, the CDR3 is TGTGCCAACAGCCAAGTGGGGGGAAGAGAAAAACTGTTTTTT.

This clonotype was seen a single time. The chain uses TRBV14 and TRBJ2-3; TRBD2 is a possible D gene (5 bases). Germline V gives CDR1 SGHDN, CDR2 FVKESK. Trimming left V 4 bases short and J 8 bases short, with 16 bases between. The CDR3 length is 14 residues. CDR3 coding DNA: TGTGCCAGCAGCCCGGCCGGGGTCGCGGGTACGCAGTATTTT. It specifies CASSPAGVAGTQYF. Combining the CDR3 with reference TRBV14 and TRBJ2-3 gives the whole variable domain EAGVTQFPSHSVIEKGQTVTLRCDPISGHDNLYWYRRVMGKEIKFLLHFVKESKQDESGMPNNRFLAERTGGTYSTLKVQPAELEDSGVYFCASSPAGVAGTQYFGPGTRLTVL.

This clonotype showed up many times. CDR3 residues: CASSSRYQGAYEQYF. The CDR3 DNA follows: TGTGCCAGCAGCTCCCGGTACCAGGGGGCCTACGAGCAGTACTTC. The rearrangement links TRBV13 to TRBJ2-7; 7 bases match TRBD1. The CDR3 spans 15 residues. The junction had 8 bases not matched to a gene; V was cut back by 4 bases and J by 2 bases. In germline, CDR1 is PRHDT, CDR2 FYEKMQ (reference sequence).

This clonotype was recorded many times. The DNA of the CDR3 is TGTGCCAGTACCCCCGGGACAGGCATCGATCAGCCCCAGCATTTT. It codes for CASTPGTGIDQPQHF. This rearrangement joins TRBV19 to TRBJ1-5; 8 bases agree with TRBD1. This CDR3 is 15 amino acids long. J lost 5 bases, V lost 7 bases, and 10 bases had no gene match. Germline assignment: CDR1 LNHDA and CDR2 SQIVND (reference sequence). Looking up the rest from reference TRBV19 and TRBJ1-5 gives the full variable domain: DGGITQSPKYLFRKEGQNVTLSCEQNLNHDAMYWYRQDPGQGLRLIYYSQIVNDFQKGDIAEGYSVSREKKESFPLTVTSAQKNPTAFYLCASTPGTGIDQPQHFGDGTRLSIL.

The V call is TRBV12-3 or TRBV12-4, the J call TRBJ2-3; D might be TRBD2 (6 bases). The V gene lost 6 bases and the J gene lost 6 bases, with 25 bases spanning the gap. This CDR3 is 17 amino acids long. DNA for the CDR3: TGTGCCAGCAGGACCGATCGGGAGAGGATTGGGGCGGATACGCAGTATTTT. Its translation: CASRTDRERIGADTQYF.

This clonotype was counted only a few times. The chain has TRBV20-1 and TRBJ2-4, with 8 bases matching TRBD1. CDR3 size: 14 residues. Trimming took 0 bases from V and 7 from J; bases not matched to a gene: 5. Per the germline V gene, CDR1 is DFQATT and CDR2 is SNEGSKA (reference sequence). CDR3 residues: CSARDTGGGNIQYF. DNA for the CDR3: TGCAGTGCTAGAGACACAGGGGGAGGTAACATTCAGTACTTC.

This clonotype was observed many times. At one of its ends the junction is not consistent with the germline gene, which may arise from a read error. V and J are TRBV5-1 and TRBJ2-3, with D possibly TRBD1 on 6 matching bases. This CDR3 is 14 amino acids long. From germline, CDR1 is SGHRS and CDR2 YFSETQ. The CDR3 protein is CASSLQGGRDTQYF. Here the CDR3 DNA reads TGTGCCAGCAGCTTACAAGGGGGTAGAGATACGCAGTATTTT.